This TCR beta chain was captured by sequencing in a study of blood T cell repertoires in COVID-19. Study as a whole: PBMCs, B-cell-depleted T cells, or T cells were the source of the cDNA or gDNA that made up the material.

Profiled with immunoSEQ multiplex PCR; TCRdb holds only in-frame clones, not every one. This sample yields around 60,000 clones, of which roughly 90% are seen a single time; 3.9% belongs to the top ten. V lost 4 bases and J lost 2; bases outside the gene matches: 6. CDR1 and CDR2 (germline): MNHEY, SVGAGI. CDR3 length: 15 amino acids. This clonotype was obtained from a human donor in a cohort sampled during active COVID-19. V gene TRBV6-5 combines with J gene TRBJ2-7; 9 bases line up with TRBD1. Sequenced sample: peripheral blood. CDR3 protein: CASSFSTGGTYEQYF. The CDR3 bases are TGTGCCAGCAGTTTTTCGACAGGGGGGACCTACGAGCAGTACTTC.